The 19 T cell receptor beta chains listed next were all sequenced from one sample in a study of shared clonotypes between healthy human individuals. Naive CD8 populations comprised CD45RO-negative cells positively selected for CCR7, excluding terminally differentiated effector memory CD45RA+ cells. Generated by immunoSEQ multiplex PCR, the TCRdb table keeps only in-frame clones and is missing some. Found here are millions of clones, about 92% of them singletons; the top ten hold over 1.5%. The sequenced material came from naive CD8+ T cells from PBMCs. These receptors all come from a young man in good health. Some clones in this sample may be carry-over from other donors' samples.

The chain recombines TRBV5-6 with TRBJ2-3; the match to TRBD2 covers 13 bases. The trim removed 3 bases at V and 4 bases at J, leaving 8 bases unmatched. Germline lookup yields CDR1 SGHDT and CDR2 YYEEEE. The CDR3 contains 17 residues. CDR3 DNA: TGTGCCAGCAGCTCGGGGACTAGCGGGATCGGATCAGATACGCAGTATTTT. Its protein product is CASSSGTSGIGSDTQYF.

V is TRBV27 and J is TRBJ1-1; unclear D gene. CDR1 is MNHEY, CDR2 SMNVEV, per germline (reference sequence). V lost 8 bases and J 4 bases, leaving 5 bases between the germline ends. CDR3 size: 10 residues. DNA for the CDR3: TGTGCCAGCTATGGCACTGAAGCTTTCTTT. Protein: CASYGTEAFF.

This chain links TRBV7-6 with TRBJ2-7, with D uncertain. Deletions cut 1 base from V and 5 bases from J, with 9 bases between. The CDR3 consists of 13 residues. Germline V gives CDR1 SGHVS, CDR2 FNYEAQ. The DNA for the CDR3 is TGTGCCAGCAGCTTAGAGGGATTTAACGAGCAGTACTTC. The encoded protein is CASSLEGFNEQYF.

V and J are TRBV7-2 and TRBJ1-1; D is perhaps TRBD1 (6 bases). Looked up from germline, CDR1 is SGHTA and CDR2 is FQGNSA. The CDR3 contains 15 residues. Between the trimmed V and J ends, which lost 5 bases and 2 bases, there was a span of 15 bases. CDR3 amino acids: CASSAGGTPNTEAFF. DNA for the CDR3: TGTGCCAGCAGCGCCGGGGGGACACCCAACACTGAAGCTTTCTTT.

This rearrangement joins TRBV27 to TRBJ1-2; tentatively, D is TRBD1 (5 bases). Germline-derived CDR1 and CDR2 are MNHEY and SMNVEV (reference sequence). The V gene lost 9 bases and the J gene lost 6 bases, with 26 bases spanning the gap. The CDR3 loop spans 16 amino acids. CDR3: CASYTGTNTGVHGYTF. The CDR3 region has the DNA TGTGCCAGTTATACGGGGACTAATACCGGGGTCCATGGCTACACCTTC.

This chain uses TRBV9 with TRBJ2-2, with TRBD2 matching over 11 bases. The CDR3 loop spans 15 amino acids. Germline V gene data show CDR1 as SGDLS and CDR2 as YYNGEE. Losses at the gene ends were 5 bases for V and 6 bases for J; bases not matched to a gene: 6. The CDR3 here is CASRGSGRGPGELFF. The CDR3 DNA reads TGTGCCAGCAGGGGTAGCGGGAGGGGACCCGGGGAGCTGTTTTTT.

J is TRBJ2-7 and V is TRBV7-9; weak D call: TRBD2 (5 bases). CDR1 is SEHNR and CDR2 is FQNEAQ in the germline V gene (reference sequence). V shed 5 bases and J shed 5 bases, with 16 bases lying between them. The CDR3 covers 14 residues. Here the CDR3 reads CASSHTGKPDEQYF. The CDR3 region has the DNA TGTGCCAGCAGCCATACCGGGAAGCCGGACGAGCAGTACTTC. Using reference TRBV7-9 and TRBJ2-7 for the parts outside the CDR3, the full variable domain is DTGVSQNPRHKITKRGQNVTFRCDPISEHNRLYWYRQTLGQGPEFLTYFQNEAQLEKSRLLSDRFSAERPKGSFSTLEIQRTEQGDSAMYLCASSHTGKPDEQYFGPGTRLTVT.

This chain uses TRBV4-1 with TRBJ2-1; tentatively, D is TRBD2 (6 bases). The CDR3 covers 12 residues. Trimming took off 5 bases at V and 6 bases at J, with 8 bases between the two ends. CDR1 is MGHRA, CDR2 YSYEKL, per germline. The CDR3 coding sequence is TGCGCCAGCAGCGGGGGGAGCAATGAGCAGTTCTTC. Protein: CASSGGSNEQFF.

The chain recombines TRBV27 with TRBJ2-3; TRBD2 matches at 7 bases. Germline CDR1 is MNHEY and CDR2 is SMNVEV (reference sequence). The CDR3 is made up of 14 amino acids. V lost 3 bases to trimming and J lost 2 bases; unmatched junction nucleotides: 2. CDR3 residues: CASSLLADTDTQYF. DNA of the CDR3: TGTGCCAGCAGTTTGCTAGCGGACACAGATACGCAGTATTTT.

The chain couples TRBV10-1 to TRBJ2-2, with 7 bases lining up with TRBD2. CDR1 and CDR2 from the germline V gene are WNHNN and SYGVQD (reference sequence). V trimming: 0 bases; J trimming: 2 bases; junction bases outside the gene matches: 6. This CDR3 has 17 residues. CDR3 bases: TGCGCCAGCAGTGAGTCCCTAGCGGAGAGAAACACCGGGGAGCTGTTTTTT. Translated, it gives CASSESLAERNTGELFF.

This clone was detected a few times. The V call is TRBV10-2, the J call TRBJ2-2, with D hard to call. Between the trimmed V and J ends, which lost 4 bases and 9 bases, there was a span of 18 bases. Per germline, CDR1 WSHSY and CDR2 SAAADI. The CDR3 runs to 15 residues. CDR3 in DNA: TGCGCCAGCAGTGCCCTAGTAACCCCTACCAGGGAGCTGTTTTTT. This gives the protein CASSALVTPTRELFF.

The CDR3 region is CASSMTGVEQYF. DNA for the CDR3: TGTGCCAGCAGCATGACAGGGGTCGAGCAGTACTTC. This sequence joins TRBV5-6 and TRBJ2-5; 8 bases agree with TRBD1. The closer fit of TRBJ2-7 to the DNA end suggests the J call may be wrong. CDR1 is SGHDT and CDR2 is YYEEEE in the germline V gene. This CDR3 is 12 amino acids long.

The V call is TRBV5-1, the J call TRBJ2-1; D might be TRBD1 (5 bases). This CDR3 is 14 amino acids long. Per the germline V gene, CDR1 is SGHRS and CDR2 is YFSETQ. V was pared by 0 bases and J by 5 bases, with 9 bases between. The CDR3 region is CASSLGLGDNEQFF. The CDR3 coding sequence is TGCGCCAGCAGCTTGGGGCTAGGGGACAATGAGCAGTTCTTC.

This clone has just a few counts. The V gene is TRBV19, the J gene TRBJ1-1; perhaps TRBD1 as D (6 bases). V was trimmed by 10 bases and J by 1 base, leaving 16 bases between them. The CDR3 contains 14 residues. Germline V gene lookup returns CDR1 LNHDA and CDR2 SQIVND (reference sequence). The CDR3 loop is CATTLGGQNTEAFF. CDR3 in DNA: TGTGCCACCACCTTGGGGGGCCAGAACACTGAAGCTTTCTTT. Full variable domain (missing parts from reference TRBV19 and TRBJ1-1): DGGITQSPKYLFRKEGQNVTLSCEQNLNHDAMYWYRQDPGQGLRLIYYSQIVNDFQKGDIAEGYSVSREKKESFPLTVTSAQKNPTAFYLCATTLGGQNTEAFFGQGTRLTVV.

This chain joins TRBV19 and TRBJ1-1; D unresolved. The germline V gene has CDR1 LNHDA and CDR2 SQIVND (reference sequence). Trimming removed 5 bases from V and 1 base from J, with 8 bases in between. The CDR3 length is 13 residues. This CDR3 is CASSRPANTEAFF. The DNA for the CDR3 is TGTGCCAGTAGTCGGCCTGCGAACACTGAAGCTTTCTTT.

This chain connects TRBV15 to TRBJ1-3, with no clear D. Trimming shortened V by 0 bases and J by 0 bases, and 6 bases separated the two germline ends. Germline CDR1 LNHNV, CDR2 YYDKDF (reference sequence). The CDR3 runs 15 residues. CDR3 region: CATSRELNSGNTIYF. In nucleotides, the CDR3 is TGTGCCACCAGCAGAGAGCTCAACTCTGGAAACACCATATATTTT.

J is TRBJ2-2 and V is TRBV29-1; D unclear. The V gene's germline CDR1 is SQVTM and CDR2 ANQGSEA. This CDR3 has 12 residues. With 4 bases removed from V and 4 bases from J, the gap between germline ends came to 7 bases. The CDR3 DNA sequence: TGCAGCGTTGGTTGGGTCACCGGGGAGCTGTTTTTT. Encoded protein: CSVGWVTGELFF.

The chain recombines TRBV6-6 with TRBJ1-1; TRBD1 agrees at 11 bases. This CDR3 has 16 residues. J lost 3 bases, V lost 5 bases, and 8 bases had no gene match. Germline V CDR1 and CDR2: MNHNY, SVGAGI (reference sequence). The CDR3 here is CASSITGTGGDTEAFF. The CDR3, as DNA: TGTGCCAGCAGTATTACCGGGACAGGGGGAGACACTGAAGCTTTCTTT.

This clone was seen just once. The chain carries TRBV29-1 and TRBJ2-1, with 7 bases lining up with TRBD2. The CDR3 runs to 11 residues. Germline CDR1 is SQVTM and CDR2 is ANQGSEA. The V gene end was trimmed by 5 bases and the J gene end by 8 bases; junction bases not matched to a gene: 3. The CDR3 nucleotides read TGCAGCGTTCGACTAGCCTATGAGCAGTTCTTC. The encoded protein is CSVRLAYEQFF.